These 8 T cell receptor beta chains were sequenced from one sample in a study of T cell changes during pregnancy in multiple sclerosis. Sequencing used immunoSEQ multiplex PCR; TCRdb keeps in-frame clones, though not all of them. The sample lists tens of thousands of clones, approximately 90% occurring once. Source: peripheral blood, taken before pregnancy. The origin of the receptors is a female donor with multiple sclerosis, enrolled in a pregnancy study.

V and J are TRBV7-9 and TRBJ2-2; 12 bases agree with TRBD2. Germline V gene data show CDR1 as SEHNR and CDR2 as FQNEAQ (reference sequence). The J segment lost 3 bases and the V segment lost 10 bases, leaving 9 bases of the junction unmatched. The CDR3 is made up of 16 amino acids. The CDR3 region has the DNA TGTGCCACCCATCCACTAGCGGGGGGATACACCGGGGAGCTGTTTTTT. This translates into CATHPLAGGYTGELFF.

This clone was seen just once. The J gene is TRBJ2-5, the V gene TRBV5-4; 14 positions match TRBD2. With 4 bases clipped from V and 5 bases from J, the junction kept 7 bases outside the gene matches. The germline V gene has CDR1 SGHNT and CDR2 YYREEE (reference sequence). This CDR3 has 16 residues. This chain's CDR3 is CASSLGLAGESETQYF. The CDR3 DNA reads TGTGCCAGCAGCCTGGGACTAGCGGGAGAGAGTGAGACCCAGTACTTC.

The V call is TRBV18, the J call TRBJ2-7; 11 positions match TRBD1. The CDR3 loop spans 16 amino acids. Losses at the gene ends were 3 bases for V and 6 bases for J; bases not matched to a gene: 10. CDR1 KGHSH and CDR2 LQKENI come from the germline V gene. CDR3: CASSPLEGTGGSEQYF. CDR3 in DNA: TGTGCCAGCTCACCTTTGGAGGGGACAGGGGGGAGCGAGCAGTACTTC.

The V and J genes are TRBV9 and TRBJ2-3, with TRBD2 as a possible D gene (5 bases). This CDR3 contains 11 residues. Germline-derived CDR1 and CDR2 are SGDLS and YYNGEE. V was cut by 4 bases and J by 13 bases, with 13 bases left in between. CDR3 sequence reads: CASSSPGFEYF. In DNA, the CDR3 is TGTGCCAGCAGCTCCCCGGGATTTGAGTATTTT.

This chain joins TRBV10-2 and TRBJ1-2; 12 nucleotides match TRBD1. Germline CDR1 reads WSHSY; CDR2 reads SAAADI. V shed 6 bases, J shed 1 base, and the junction held 15 bases outside the gene matches. This CDR3 has 19 residues. CDR3 sequence: CASSGGPRDRGPNNYGYTF. DNA of the CDR3: TGCGCCAGCAGCGGCGGCCCCCGGGACAGGGGGCCGAATAACTATGGCTACACCTTC.

The chain links TRBV25-1 to TRBJ2-7; TRBD2 agrees at 7 bases. This CDR3 is 14 amino acids long. Germline V lookup: CDR1 MGHDK, CDR2 SYGVNS. The V gene end was trimmed by 7 bases and the J gene end by 5 bases; junction bases not matched to a gene: 11. In DNA, the CDR3 is TGTGCCAGCAAGGGGCCTGGGGGGGACCACGAGCAGTACTTC. It translates to CASKGPGGDHEQYF.

The chain employs TRBV5-5 and TRBJ1-2; possible D gene TRBD1, 6 bases. Germline V CDR1 and CDR2: SGHKS, YYEKEE (reference sequence). The CDR3 is made up of 14 amino acids. Trimming cost V 6 bases and J 3 bases, with 15 bases left between them. The CDR3 spells CASTSGGPYYGYTF. CDR3 sequence (DNA): TGTGCCAGCACCTCGGGGGGGCCTTACTATGGCTACACCTTC.

J is TRBJ2-5 and V is TRBV28; D is unclear. CDR1 and CDR2 (germline): MDHEN, SYDVKM. Trimming removed 5 bases at V and 3 bases at J, with 13 bases between. The CDR3 spans 14 residues. This CDR3 reads CASSPEAVEETQYF. CDR3 DNA: TGTGCCAGCAGTCCCGAGGCAGTGGAAGAGACCCAGTACTTC.